This T cell receptor beta chain was found in a study of blood T cell repertoires in COVID-19. Trimming left V 3 bases short and J 3 bases short, with 18 bases between. Germline loops: CDR1 MDHEN, CDR2 SYDVKM. The CDR3 length is 17 residues. Profiling relied on immunoSEQ multiplex PCR, and the TCRdb table lists in-frame clones only, not all of them. This repertoire shows more than 150,000 clones, around 80% found once; its top ten account for under 3.5%. The J gene is TRBJ1-5, the V gene TRBV28; the D gene is possibly TRBD1 (5 bases). The clonotype comes from an elderly woman with active or convalescent COVID-19. Sequenced sample: peripheral blood. DNA for the CDR3: TGTGCCAGCAGTTTTTGGGCAACCGGGGGGTTCAATCAGCCCCAGCATTTT. It codes for CASSFWATGGFNQPQHF. The variable domain in full, with the rest retrieved from reference TRBV28 and TRBJ1-5, is DVKVTQSSRYLVKRTGEKVFLECVQDMDHENMFWYRQDPGLGLRLIYFSYDVKMKEKGDIPEGYSVSREKKERFSLILESASTNQTSMYLCASSFWATGGFNQPQHFGDGTRLSIL.